The 8 T cell receptor beta chains below all came from one sample that was sequenced in a study of T cell repertoires in cytomegalovirus infection. A single record per CDR3 protein comes from TCRdb applying MiXCR to the reads. The sample has about 220,000 distinct CDR3 sequences; about 40% are singletons. Their antigens remain unidentified. This specimen was CD8+ T cells from cultured PBMCs, taken from culture after CMV antigen stimulation. These receptors came from a human donor in good health (CMV status not recorded). Some clones in this sample may be carry-over from other donors' samples.

The chain joins TRBV7-2 to TRBJ2-1, with 8 bases identical to TRBD1. Germline V gene data show CDR1 as SGHTA and CDR2 as FQGNSA. The junction had 15 bases not matched to a gene; V was cut back by 5 bases and J by 9 bases. The CDR3 has 16 amino acids. The CDR3 spells CASSLMTGAGMSEQFF. The CDR3 DNA reads TGTGCCAGCAGCCTAATGACAGGGGCAGGGATGAGTGAGCAGTTCTTC. The variable domain in full, completed from reference TRBV7-2 and TRBJ2-1, reads GAGVSQSPSNKVTEKGKDVELRCDPISGHTALYWYRQSLGQGLEFLIYFQGNSAPDKSGLPSDRFSAERTGGSVSTLTIQRTQQEDSAVYLCASSLMTGAGMSEQFFGPGTRLTVL.

This clonotype was counted only a few times. The genes are TRBV10-2 and TRBJ2-3, with a tentative D call TRBD1 (6 bases). Germline V CDR1 and CDR2: WSHSY, SAAADI. Trimming left V 6 bases short and J 1 base short, with 8 bases between. This CDR3 is built from 13 residues. The DNA of the CDR3 is TGCGCCAGCAGCGAGGGGGGCACAGATACGCAGTATTTT. Its translation is CASSEGGTDTQYF.

This clonotype turned up a few times. V and J are TRBV6-5 and TRBJ2-2, with D perhaps matching TRBD1 (5 bases). Germline V gene sequence: CDR1 MNHEY, CDR2 SVGAGI. This CDR3 contains 16 residues. V gave up 5 bases and J gave up 1 base, with 14 bases separating them. The DNA of the CDR3 is TGTGCCAGCAGTGCACCCCGAACAGGGAACACCGGGGAGCTGTTTTTT. Amino acid sequence: CASSAPRTGNTGELFF.

A single count supports this clonotype. DNA for the CDR3: TGTGCCAGCAGCCCCAGACTAGCGGGGGATGACAATGAGCAGTTCTTC. Its translation is CASSPRLAGDDNEQFF. This chain links TRBV6-6 with TRBJ2-1; TRBD2 aligns across 12 bases. This CDR3 comprises 16 residues. Germline CDR1 is MNHNY and CDR2 is SVGAGI (reference sequence). The junction had 8 bases not matched to a gene; V was cut back by 6 bases and J by 5 bases.

This CDR3 is CASKNLREKLFF. DNA for the CDR3: TGTGCCAGTAAGAACCTGAGGGAAAAACTGTTTTTT. The V and J genes are TRBV19 and TRBJ1-4; D remains ambiguous. The CDR3 totals 12 residues. CDR1 and CDR2 from the germline V gene are LNHDA and SQIVND (reference sequence). Trimming removed 7 bases from V and 8 bases from J, with 11 bases in between.

The chain has TRBV5-4 and TRBJ2-3; TRBD1 matches at 8 bases. The ends lost 7 bases at V and 3 bases at J; junction bases unmatched: 1. The CDR3 sequence is 12 residues long. Germline V gives CDR1 SGHNT, CDR2 YYREEE (reference sequence). As DNA, the CDR3 is TGTGCCAGCGGACAGGGAACAGATACGCAGTATTTT. It specifies CASGQGTDTQYF. The full variable domain, rest sourced from reference TRBV5-4 and TRBJ2-3, is ETGVTQSPTHLIKTRGQQVTLRCSSQSGHNTVSWYQQALGQGPQFIFQYYREEENGRGNFPPRFSGLQFPNYSSELNVNALELDDSALYLCASGQGTDTQYFGPGTRLTVL.

This chain links TRBV20-1 with TRBJ2-7; TRBD1 is a possible D gene (6 bases). V shed 1 base and J shed 1 base, with 14 bases lying between them. CDR1 is DFQATT, CDR2 SNEGSKA, per germline (reference sequence). This CDR3 spans 15 amino acids. CDR3 protein: CSARATGAPSYEQYF. The CDR3 DNA reads TGCAGTGCTAGAGCGACAGGCGCACCTTCCTACGAGCAGTACTTC.

This clonotype came up a few times. V and J are TRBV12-3 or TRBV12-4 and TRBJ1-1; weak D call: TRBD1 (5 bases). CDR3 length equals 14 residues. Trimming stripped 3 bases from V and 6 bases from J, with 14 bases between. CDR3 loop: CASSLVQGVAEAFF. In DNA form, the CDR3 reads TGTGCCAGCAGTTTGGTCCAGGGAGTAGCTGAAGCTTTCTTT.